This T cell receptor beta chain was retrieved from a study of cytomegalovirus exposure and HLA in healthy donors. Of note for this clone: Its antigen is undetermined.

Study observations and caveats: Whilst most TCR sequences proved rare, a subset of public TCRs occurred across many donors.

The table came from immunoSEQ multiplex PCR; TCRdb's copy has only in-frame clones and leaves some out. The sample lists hundreds of thousands of clones, over 80% occurring once. Material for sequencing was PBMCs. This clonotype originated in a woman aged 18 to 35 in good health and CMV-seronegative.

CDR3 region: CASSLPGTQRHIQYF. CDR3 coding DNA: TGTGCCAGTAGCCTCCCCGGGACCCAACGACACATTCAGTACTTC. V gene TRBV19 combines with J gene TRBJ2-4; possibly TRBD1 or TRBD2 for D (5 bases each). From germline, CDR1 is LNHDA and CDR2 SQIVND (reference sequence). The V gene lost 6 bases and the J gene lost 8 bases, with 20 bases spanning the gap. The CDR3 spans 15 residues.